The sequence of this T cell receptor beta chain was determined in a study of T cells in Graves' hyperthyroidism and ophthalmopathy. Study results and caveats: Blood also carried most thyroid clonotypes expanded above 0.001. Ophthalmopathy was told apart from stable hyperthyroidism by a 13 V-J model.

TCR beta CDR3 regions were amplified from RNA transcripts. The HTBI primer set drove a first-round RT-PCR of the TCR CDR3. From the multiplex PCR reads, TCRdb called clonotypes with MiXCR, one entry per CDR3 protein. This sample yields about 180,000 distinct CDR3 sequences, of which just under 9.5% are seen a single time; around 20% belongs to the top ten. This clonotype was seen a few times. Antigen specificity is unknown. Exclusions: uncontrolled infection, other autoimmune disease, pregnancy, lactation. Thyroid ultrasound and orbital computed tomography, with clinical symptoms and serum thyroxine and TRAb, informed diagnoses. The clonotype was recovered from a young woman with Graves' hyperthyroidism that later progressed to Graves' ophthalmopathy. Sequencing input: blood.

The CDR3 here is CASSPTGTGNDGELFF. In DNA, the CDR3 is TGTGCCAGCTCACCGACCGGGACAGGGAACGACGGGGAGCTGTTTTTT. The chain recombines TRBV18 with TRBJ2-2; TRBD1 agrees at 9 bases. The CDR3 covers 16 residues. V shed 3 bases and J 7 bases; nucleotides not matched to a gene: 9. CDR1 is KGHSH and CDR2 is LQKENI in the germline V gene.